This T cell receptor (beta chain) was identified during a study of T cell responses to AZD1222 COVID-19 vaccine. The CDR3 is 17 amino acids. CDR1 SGHRS and CDR2 YFSETQ come from the germline V gene. Trimming shortened V by 1 base and J by 0 bases, and 17 bases separated the two germline ends. Assay: immunoSEQ multiplex PCR; the TCRdb copy retains only in-frame clones and omits some. Among more than 90,000 clones listed, about 89% were seen once. It was second doses at about 4 or about 12 weeks that were pooled. Points on this clone: Its matching antigen is unknown.

Broader study findings: Rises in breadth and depth of Spike-specific TCRs came after two AZD1222 doses. Reportedly, nearly half of unique spike TCRs recognized epitopes outside B.1.351/B.1.1.7 mutations. Clonal diversity may have been underestimated in mostly white British donors.

The J gene is TRBJ2-7, the V gene TRBV5-1; D call uncertain. Here the sequenced sample was peripheral blood, taken 28 days after the second AZD1222 dose. This receptor was taken from an adult who received the AZD1222 COVID-19 vaccine. CDR3 residues: CASSLHVRNGASYEQYF. The CDR3 nucleotides are TGCGCCAGCAGCTTGCACGTTCGCAACGGAGCCTCCTACGAGCAGTACTTC.